This passage covers 28 T cell receptor beta chains from one sample sequenced in a study of technical replicates of blood from a few donors. Some clones are missing from TCRdb's copy, which holds only in-frame ones; the method was immunoSEQ multiplex PCR. There are 60,000 to 90,000 clones in the sample; about 96% occur only once, and 0.2% to 0.25% lies in the top ten. The sequenced sample was T cells isolated from PBMCs. The origin of the receptors is a human donor in good health.

Only one count was recorded for this clone. This chain connects TRBV6-6 to TRBJ1-1; D unresolved. The length of the CDR3 is 13 residues. Trimming removed 2 bases at V and 6 bases at J, with 10 bases between. The germline gives CDR1 MNHNY, CDR2 SVGAGI (reference sequence). The CDR3 region is CASSYREQAEAFF. The CDR3 coding sequence is TGTGCCAGCAGTTACAGGGAGCAGGCTGAAGCTTTCTTT.

As DNA, the CDR3 is TGTGCCAGCAGCCGGGACAGGGAAGGTGAGCAGTACTTC. Its translation: CASSRDREGEQYF. The chain carries TRBV6-1 and TRBJ2-7; 9 bases are a match to TRBD1. This CDR3 has 13 residues. Losses at the gene ends were 6 bases for V and 7 bases for J; bases not matched to a gene: 7. In germline, CDR1 is MNHNS, CDR2 SASEGT.

The V and J genes are TRBV28 and TRBJ1-2; 8 bases fit TRBD1. Germline CDR1 and CDR2: MDHEN and SYDVKM. CDR3 length: 13 residues. The trim removed 10 bases at V and 4 bases at J, leaving 8 bases unmatched. CDR3 amino acids: CATSTGEFYGYTF. For the CDR3, the DNA is TGTGCCACCTCGACAGGGGAATTCTATGGCTACACCTTC.

As DNA, the CDR3 is TGTGCCGCCCGGGGGGGTGGGGAGACCCAGTACTTC. Translated: CAARGGGETQYF. The rearrangement uses TRBV6-1 and TRBJ2-5, with 8 bases fitting TRBD2. The V gene end was trimmed by 11 bases and the J gene end by 5 bases; junction bases not matched to a gene: 7. Germline loops: CDR1 MNHNS, CDR2 SASEGT. The CDR3 extends over 12 amino acids.

This chain uses TRBV7-2 with TRBJ1-3, with D hard to call. Trimming removed 2 bases at V and 6 bases at J, with 2 bases between. In germline, CDR1 is SGHTA, CDR2 FQGNSA. The CDR3 consists of 11 residues. CDR3 loop: CASSLLNTIYF. In nucleotides, the CDR3 is TGTGCCAGCAGCTTACTAAACACCATATATTTT.

In its sample, this clone was seen once. CDR3 amino acids: CASTAPTSGGRHEQFF. CDR3 nucleotide sequence: TGTGCCAGCACCGCACCGACTAGCGGGGGTAGGCATGAGCAGTTCTTC. V gene TRBV11-3 combines with J gene TRBJ2-1; TRBD2 matches 12 bases. After removal of 7 bases from V and 8 bases from J, the junction contained 12 bases not matched to a gene. The CDR3 extends over 16 amino acids. Germline assignment: CDR1 SGHNT and CDR2 YENEEA. The full variable domain, with the rest looked up from reference TRBV11-3 and TRBJ2-1, is EAGVVQSPRYKIIEKKQPVAFWCNPISGHNTLYWYLQNLGQGPELLIRYENEEAVDDSQLPKDRFSAERLKGVDSTLKIQPAELGDSAVYLCASTAPTSGGRHEQFFGPGTRLTVL.

The chain joins TRBV7-9 to TRBJ1-2; 9 nucleotides align to TRBD1. The ends lost 5 bases at V and 4 bases at J; junction bases unmatched: 11. Germline V CDR1 and CDR2: SEHNR, FQNEAQ (reference sequence). The CDR3 runs to 16 residues. CDR3 sequence reads: CASSPNGGTGSYGYTF. The CDR3 DNA reads as TGTGCCAGCAGCCCAAATGGTGGGACAGGGAGCTATGGCTACACCTTC. Supplemented by reference TRBV7-9 and TRBJ1-2, the full variable domain reads DTGVSQNPRHKITKRGQNVTFRCDPISEHNRLYWYRQTLGQGPEFLTYFQNEAQLEKSRLLSDRFSAERPKGSFSTLEIQRTEQGDSAMYLCASSPNGGTGSYGYTFGSGTRLTVV.

The V and J genes are TRBV2 and TRBJ2-2, with TRBD2 as a possible D gene (5 bases). Germline CDR1 reads SNHLY; CDR2 reads FYNNEI. V was pared by 4 bases and J by 5 bases, with 14 bases between. The CDR3 runs to 15 residues. The CDR3, as DNA: TGTGCCAGCAGTGGGGGTGGGAGCTGGACCGGGGAGCTGTTTTTT. Its translation: CASSGGGSWTGELFF.

V gene TRBV29-1 combines with J gene TRBJ1-4, with 9 bases identical to TRBD1. Per germline, CDR1 SQVTM and CDR2 ANQGSEA. The CDR3 contains 13 residues. V lost 3 bases and J lost 8; bases outside the gene matches: 4. CDR3 coding DNA: TGCAGCGTTGAGAGACAGGGGGGAGAAAAACTGTTTTTT. Its protein is CSVERQGGEKLFF.

The chain is built from TRBV27 and TRBJ2-1; D possibly corresponds to TRBD2 (5 bases). Per germline, CDR1 MNHEY and CDR2 SMNVEV (reference sequence). The ends were cut back, 3 bases at V and 8 bases at J, with 14 bases in the middle. This CDR3 contains 14 residues. The CDR3 DNA sequence: TGTGCCAGCAGTTTGAAACTAGTGAGGGATGAGCAGTTCTTC. Protein product: CASSLKLVRDEQFF.

This clone has a handful of counts. This rearrangement joins TRBV13 to TRBJ2-7; the D gene is possibly TRBD1 (6 bases). This CDR3 is 14 amino acids long. Germline assignment: CDR1 PRHDT and CDR2 FYEKMQ (reference sequence). V was cut by 5 bases and J by 3 bases, with 14 bases left in between. CDR3 region: CASSGYGGLYEQYF. CDR3 bases: TGTGCCAGCAGCGGCTATGGGGGCCTCTACGAGCAGTACTTC. Filled out from reference TRBV13 and TRBJ2-7, the complete variable domain reads AAGVIQSPRHLIKEKRETATLKCYPIPRHDTVYWYQQGPGQDPQFLISFYEKMQSDKGSIPDRFSAQQFSDYHSELNMSSLELGDSALYFCASSGYGGLYEQYFGPGTRLTVT.

The gene calls are TRBV28 and TRBJ1-2; a weak D match, TRBD1 (6 bases). The CDR3 has 13 amino acids. Trimming left V 7 bases short and J 2 bases short, with 11 bases between. Germline V lookup: CDR1 MDHEN, CDR2 SYDVKM. CDR3 DNA sequence: TGTGCCAGCACAGGGACACCCAACTATGGCTACACCTTC. Amino acids: CASTGTPNYGYTF.

The chain recombines TRBV6-5 with TRBJ2-6; the D is unclear. This CDR3 comprises 13 residues. With 3 bases removed from V and 12 bases from J, the gap between germline ends came to 12 bases. Germline loops: CDR1 MNHEY, CDR2 SVGAGI. This CDR3 reads CASSYTPFSVLTF. CDR3 bases: TGTGCCAGCAGTTATACTCCCTTTAGCGTCCTGACTTTC.

The chain links TRBV2 to TRBJ2-7, with 10 bases matching TRBD2. Per germline, CDR1 SNHLY and CDR2 FYNNEI. J lost 5 bases, V lost 4 bases, and 2 bases had no gene match. The CDR3 is made up of 13 amino acids. The CDR3 sequence: CASSGTSGHEQYF. As DNA, the CDR3 is TGTGCCAGCAGTGGGACTAGCGGCCACGAGCAGTACTTC. The whole variable domain, remainder taken from reference TRBV2 and TRBJ2-7, is EPEVTQTPSHQVTQMGQEVILRCVPISNHLYFYWYRQILGQKVEFLVSFYNNEISEKSEIFDDQFSVERPDGSNFTLKIRSTKLEDSAMYFCASSGTSGHEQYFGPGTRLTVT.

This clone appeared a single time. V gene TRBV5-1 combines with J gene TRBJ1-1, with 7 bases aligning to TRBD1. The CDR3 extends over 15 amino acids. CDR1 and CDR2 (germline): SGHRS, YFSETQ. J was trimmed by 5 bases and V by 4 bases; bases with no gene match: 11. The CDR3 coding sequence is TGCGCCAGCAGCCTACCTAGACAGGGAGGTACTGAAGCTTTCTTT. Protein: CASSLPRQGGTEAFF.

This chain uses TRBV28 with TRBJ2-7, with TRBD1 matching over 7 bases. Unmatched junction bases numbered 16, after V lost 5 bases and J lost 3 bases. The CDR3 is 17 amino acids. Germline V gene lookup returns CDR1 MDHEN and CDR2 SYDVKM. This CDR3 is CASSQPGRGQPVYEQYF. Here the CDR3 DNA reads TGTGCCAGCAGTCAACCTGGTAGGGGACAGCCAGTCTACGAGCAGTACTTC. The complete variable domain, with remaining parts taken from reference TRBV28 and TRBJ2-7, reads DVKVTQSSRYLVKRTGEKVFLECVQDMDHENMFWYRQDPGLGLRLIYFSYDVKMKEKGDIPEGYSVSREKKERFSLILESASTNQTSMYLCASSQPGRGQPVYEQYFGPGTRLTVT.

V is TRBV6-4 and J is TRBJ1-3; 8 bases are a match to TRBD1. The CDR3 has 16 residues. Germline lookup yields CDR1 MRHNA and CDR2 SNTAGT. The trim removed 3 bases at V and 4 bases at J, leaving 8 bases unmatched. The CDR3 sequence is CASSDRQGAYGNTIYF. CDR3 nucleotides: TGTGCCAGCAGTGATCGCCAGGGGGCGTACGGAAACACCATATATTTT.

The gene calls are TRBV4-1 and TRBJ1-2; D remains ambiguous. CDR3 size: 14 residues. Trimming shortened V by 0 bases and J by 4 bases, and 9 bases separated the two germline ends. Germline V gene lookup returns CDR1 MGHRA and CDR2 YSYEKL. The CDR3 nucleotides are TGCGCCAGCAGCCAAGAAACCGATAGCTATGGCTACACCTTC. Its protein product is CASSQETDSYGYTF.

This CDR3 reads CSVEEVAGELFF. The CDR3 DNA reads as TGCAGCGTTGAGGAGGTGGCCGGGGAGCTGTTTTTT. The chain combines TRBV29-1 with TRBJ2-2; D possibly corresponds to TRBD2 (5 bases). The ends were cut back, 3 bases at V and 6 bases at J, with 8 bases in the middle. The CDR3 is 12 amino acids. Germline lookup yields CDR1 SQVTM and CDR2 ANQGSEA.

The J gene is TRBJ2-1, the V gene TRBV11-2; 9 nucleotides line up with TRBD2. The CDR3 has 14 amino acids. CDR1 is SGHAT, CDR2 FQNNGV, per germline. J was trimmed by 12 bases and V by 1 base; bases with no gene match: 7. The CDR3 sequence: CASSLGGLAGTQFF. CDR3 nucleotides: TGTGCCAGCAGCTTAGGAGGCCTAGCGGGAACGCAGTTCTTC.

This chain links TRBV4-2 with TRBJ2-7; TRBD1 agrees at 7 bases. The CDR3 consists of 16 residues. J lost 2 bases, V lost 2 bases, and 9 bases had no gene match. In germline, CDR1 is LGHNA, CDR2 YNFKEQ. CDR3 loop: CASSQQQGLGTYEQYF. The DNA for the CDR3 is TGTGCCAGCAGCCAACAACAGGGGTTAGGGACCTACGAGCAGTACTTC.

The chain couples TRBV5-4 to TRBJ2-7; 8 bases map to TRBD2. The V and J ends lost 4 bases and 7 bases, in that order; junction bases with no gene match: 13. This CDR3 comprises 15 residues. CDR1 SGHNT and CDR2 YYREEE come from the germline V gene (reference sequence). The CDR3 sequence is CASSRRAGAREEQYF. As DNA, the CDR3 is TGTGCCAGCAGCCGCCGAGCGGGAGCGCGGGAGGAGCAGTACTTC.

The rearrangement joins TRBV7-8 to TRBJ1-1, with TRBD1 identical over 7 bases. The CDR3 has 17 amino acids. V lost 5 bases to trimming and J lost 1 base; unmatched junction nucleotides: 13. Per the germline V gene, CDR1 is SGHVS and CDR2 is FQNEAQ. The DNA of the CDR3 is TGTGCCAGCAGCCCCCTCCCACCCGGGACAGCGAACACTGAAGCTTTCTTT. Translated: CASSPLPPGTANTEAFF.

The genes are TRBV5-1 and TRBJ2-7; TRBD2 might be the D (6 bases). Germline loops: CDR1 SGHRS, CDR2 YFSETQ. Trimming removed 0 bases from V and 0 bases from J, with 13 bases in between. This CDR3 spans 16 amino acids. CDR3 loop: CASSLGTIPISYEQYF. Here the CDR3 DNA reads TGCGCCAGCAGCTTGGGGACTATACCCATCTCCTACGAGCAGTACTTC.

V usage is TRBV29-1 and J usage is TRBJ2-1; 14 nucleotides agree with TRBD2. The ends lost 8 bases at V and 1 base at J; junction bases unmatched: 7. The CDR3 consists of 16 residues. CDR1 is SQVTM and CDR2 is ANQGSEA in the germline V gene. The CDR3, as DNA: TGCAGCTCGCGAGGGACTAGCGGGAGTTCCTACAATGAGCAGTTCTTC. Its protein product is CSSRGTSGSSYNEQFF.

J is TRBJ2-3 and V is TRBV10-3, with TRBD2 matching 8 bases. The germline gives CDR1 ENHRY, CDR2 SYGVKD. J was trimmed by 0 bases and V by 7 bases; bases with no gene match: 6. This CDR3 has 15 residues. The CDR3 nucleotides are TGTGCCATCACAATGGTAGCGGGGAGCACAGATACGCAGTATTTT. Translated: CAITMVAGSTDTQYF.

This rearrangement joins TRBV7-3 to TRBJ2-5; TRBD2 agrees at 8 bases. Trimming removed 3 bases from V and 4 bases from J; junction bases left unmatched: 4. The CDR3 runs 14 residues. Germline CDR1 and CDR2: SGHTA and FQGTGA. In nucleotides, the CDR3 is TGTGCCAGCAGCTTTTTAGCGGGGCTAGAGACCCAGTACTTC. Translated, it gives CASSFLAGLETQYF.

The rearrangement links TRBV11-3 to TRBJ1-1; 10 positions agree with TRBD1. V was pared by 5 bases and J by 6 bases, with 9 bases of the junction left unmatched. Germline V gene sequence: CDR1 SGHNT, CDR2 YENEEA. The CDR3 contains 15 residues. The CDR3 is CASSHLGQGISEAFF. In DNA, the CDR3 is TGTGCCAGCAGCCACCTGGGACAGGGGATTTCTGAAGCTTTCTTT.